Below, 12 T cell receptor beta chains from the same sample are listed, as sequenced in a study of cytomegalovirus exposure and HLA in healthy donors. Amplification used 60 Vbeta primers and 13 Jbeta primers. Clones were read by immunoSEQ multiplex PCR, and TCRdb kept only the in-frame ones, dropping some. The sample includes 90,000 to 140,000 clones, roughly three quarters of them seen just once. The sample taken for sequencing was PBMCs. The receptors derive from a male donor in good health and CMV-seronegative.

The J gene is TRBJ2-7, the V gene TRBV19, with TRBD1 matching over 9 bases. CDR1 and CDR2 from the germline V gene are LNHDA and SQIVND (reference sequence). This CDR3 region has 19 residues. V gave up 1 base and J gave up 3 bases; unmatched junction bases: 16. This CDR3 is CASSIVATGGILRDYEQYF. CDR3 coding DNA: TGTGCCAGTAGTATAGTCGCGACAGGGGGAATCCTAAGGGACTACGAGCAGTACTTC.

The V call is TRBV7-9, the J call TRBJ2-1; 8 bases align to TRBD2. CDR1 and CDR2 (germline): SEHNR, FQNEAQ (reference sequence). J lost 6 bases, V lost 3 bases, and 7 bases had no gene match. The CDR3 is made up of 15 amino acids. Written as DNA, the CDR3 is TGTGCCAGCAGCTTTGACAGCGGGAGATCCAATGAGCAGTTCTTC. It is translated as CASSFDSGRSNEQFF.

The chain uses TRBV30 and TRBJ2-3; D might be TRBD1 (5 bases). The V end lost 0 bases, the J end lost 4 bases, and 11 bases lay between the germline ends. Germline CDR1 GTSNPN, CDR2 SVGIG (reference sequence). The CDR3 totals 14 residues. CDR3 DNA: TGTGCCTGGAGTGTCACAGGTTCGGCAGATACGCAGTATTTT. It codes for CAWSVTGSADTQYF.

This rearrangement joins TRBV27 to TRBJ1-2; 7 positions match TRBD1. CDR3 size: 14 residues. V gave up 5 bases and J gave up 7 bases; unmatched junction bases: 10. In germline, CDR1 is MNHEY, CDR2 SMNVEV (reference sequence). CDR3 coding DNA: TGTGCCAGCAGTCAAACGACAGGGACGGCTGGCTACACCTTC. Its protein is CASSQTTGTAGYTF.

This chain joins TRBV7-9 and TRBJ2-6; 7 positions agree with TRBD1. The CDR3 covers 17 residues. J lost 0 bases, V lost 11 bases, and 13 bases had no gene match. The germline CDR1 and CDR2 sequences are SEHNR and FQNEAQ (reference sequence). The CDR3 sequence is CADTHTGASSGANVLTF. The CDR3 DNA reads as TGTGCCGACACCCATACAGGGGCAAGCTCTGGGGCCAACGTCCTGACTTTC.

This chain joins TRBV6-5 and TRBJ2-1, with a possible D match to TRBD2 (6 bases). Trimming cost V 6 bases and J 2 bases, with 11 bases left between them. In germline, CDR1 is MNHEY, CDR2 SVGAGI. This CDR3 has 14 residues. This chain's CDR3 is CASSRTGAYNEQFF. Written as DNA, the CDR3 is TGTGCCAGCAGCCGAACGGGGGCCTACAATGAGCAGTTCTTC.

The rearrangement uses TRBV19 and TRBJ2-7, with 9 bases lining up with TRBD1. Per the germline V gene, CDR1 is LNHDA and CDR2 is SQIVND (reference sequence). The CDR3 is made up of 17 amino acids. J lost 6 bases, V lost 3 bases, and 15 bases had no gene match. This CDR3 is CASSIRPTRTGEIEQYF. The CDR3 DNA is TGTGCCAGTAGTATTAGACCCACGCGGACAGGGGAAATCGAGCAGTACTTC.

In its sample, this clone was seen a few times. The V gene is TRBV4-2, the J gene TRBJ2-1, with 9 bases lining up with TRBD2. The V gene end was trimmed by 3 bases and the J gene end by 7 bases; junction bases not matched to a gene: 13. Germline assignment: CDR1 LGHNA and CDR2 YNFKEQ. This CDR3 is built from 17 residues. CDR3 region: CASSHLGAGGPGNEQFF. DNA of the CDR3: TGTGCCAGCAGCCACCTCGGGGCGGGAGGGCCGGGGAATGAGCAGTTCTTC.

As DNA, the CDR3 is TGTGCCAGCAGTTTAGTTCAGGGGGCGGGCAATCAGCCCCAGCATTTT. Residues: CASSLVQGAGNQPQHF. The genes are TRBV28 and TRBJ1-5; TRBD1 agrees at 8 bases. Germline V gives CDR1 MDHEN, CDR2 SYDVKM. CDR3 length equals 16 residues. V lost 2 bases, J lost 2 bases, and 5 bases stayed unmatched.

V and J are TRBV4-2 and TRBJ1-3; 9 positions agree with TRBD1. Germline lookup yields CDR1 LGHNA and CDR2 YNFKEQ. The length of the CDR3 is 18 residues. Trimming took 3 bases from V and 0 from J; bases not matched to a gene: 9. CDR3 residues: CASSHAGTGISSGNTIYF. DNA for the CDR3: TGTGCCAGCAGCCACGCCGGGACAGGGATTAGCTCTGGAAACACCATATATTTT.

V is TRBV5-4 and J is TRBJ2-7; D gene unclear. Germline V gene data show CDR1 as SGHNT and CDR2 as YYREEE (reference sequence). The CDR3 is 13 residues long. The V and J ends lost 0 bases and 5 bases respectively, with 9 bases between them. CDR3 sequence: CASSLDRLNEQYF. The CDR3 region has the DNA TGTGCCAGCAGCTTGGATCGCCTAAACGAGCAGTACTTC.

This chain joins TRBV6-1 and TRBJ2-3; D gene uncertain. The CDR3 runs to 14 residues. Germline CDR1 reads MNHNS; CDR2 reads SASEGT. V was clipped by 3 bases and J by 3 bases, with 10 bases between them. In DNA form, the CDR3 reads TGTGCCAGCAGTGACTCTCGAGATACAGATACGCAGTATTTT. It yields the protein CASSDSRDTDTQYF.